This T cell receptor (beta chain) was identified during a study of shared T cell receptors in the human thymus. The germline gives CDR1 GTSNPN, CDR2 SVGIG (reference sequence). The CDR3 length is 12 residues. Losses at the gene ends were 8 bases for V and 3 bases for J; bases not matched to a gene: 6. Repertoires were generated with immunoSEQ multiplex PCR, while TCRdb's copy carries only in-frame clones and drops some. The sample has hundreds of thousands of clones, roughly 90% seen once; the top ten hold 0.0095% to 0.013%. The same sample was also used in a study of human thymus T cells.

Input material: thymocytes. The source of this sequence is a boy under two years old with a congenital heart defect. The rearrangement uses TRBV30 and TRBJ2-7; 8 nucleotides align to TRBD1. The CDR3 here is CAGGQVHYEQYF. The CDR3 coding sequence is TGTGCCGGGGGACAGGTACACTACGAGCAGTACTTC.